What follows is one T cell receptor beta chain and its context. Its target is not known. The sample is drawn from a study of shared clonotypes between healthy human individuals. Across the study: Those who served as donors were two women and three men between the ages of 18 and 49. Three CD4 naive, three CD4 memory, two CD8 naive and one CD8 memory plate were used per donor.

Positively selected for CCR7, the CD45RO-negative cells used as naive CD8 cells excluded terminally differentiated effector memory CD45RA+ cells. General study points: Naive subsets typically showed greater estimated richness than memory subsets.

The CDR3 extends over 14 amino acids. The germline V gene encodes CDR1 SGHVS and CDR2 FQNEAQ. The ends were cut back, 6 bases at V and 5 bases at J, with 16 bases in the middle. When replicate PCRs were run on sorted subsets, they used around 200 ng DNA, some 30,000 T cell genomes. This table comes from immunoSEQ multiplex PCR, and its TCRdb copy is limited to in-frame clones, with some not included. Found here are some 2 million clones, approximately 94% of them singletons; the top ten hold more than 0.95%. The chain has TRBV7-8 and TRBJ2-5, with D perhaps TRBD2 (5 bases). Sample: naive CD8+ T cells sorted from blood. The sequence came from a man aged 18 to 35 in good health. DNA for the CDR3: TGTGCCAGCAGTGAGACGGGGTTGGGGGAGACCCAGTACTTC. The encoded protein is CASSETGLGETQYF.